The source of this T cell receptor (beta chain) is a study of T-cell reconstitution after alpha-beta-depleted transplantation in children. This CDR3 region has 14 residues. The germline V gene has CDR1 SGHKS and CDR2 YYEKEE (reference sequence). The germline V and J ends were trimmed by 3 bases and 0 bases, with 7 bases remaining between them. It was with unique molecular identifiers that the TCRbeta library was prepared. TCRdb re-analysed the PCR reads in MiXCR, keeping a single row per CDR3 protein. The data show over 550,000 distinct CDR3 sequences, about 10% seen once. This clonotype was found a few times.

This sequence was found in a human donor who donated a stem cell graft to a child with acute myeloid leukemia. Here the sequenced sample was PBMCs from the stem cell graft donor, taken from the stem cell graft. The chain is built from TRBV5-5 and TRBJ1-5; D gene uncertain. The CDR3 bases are TGTGCCAGCAGCTATGGACCTAGCAATCAGCCCCAGCATTTT. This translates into CASSYGPSNQPQHF.